This TCR beta chain derives from a study of cytomegalovirus exposure and HLA in healthy donors. The overall study: In an early release, HLA-typed donors contributed tens of millions of unique TCR sequences.

A remark on this clone: Its antigen is not identified.

The study's findings and limits: The authors later found HLA-associated TCR beta chains more clonally expanded than equally common others. When analyzed later, the rates of TCR association showed variation by HLA locus, with DRB1 the most and HLA-C the fewest.

Germline-derived CDR1 and CDR2 are MNHNY and SVGAGI (reference sequence). J was trimmed by 10 bases and V by 6 bases; bases with no gene match: 9. The CDR3 spans 16 residues. This PCR relied on a set of 60 Vbeta primers and 13 Jbeta primers. Here immunoSEQ multiplex PCR was the method, and the copy in TCRdb shows in-frame clones only, minus some. The sample lists approximately 170,000 clones; approximately 80% were seen once. The origin of this receptor is a woman aged 40 to 55 in good health and CMV-seropositive. V is TRBV6-6 and J is TRBJ2-2, with 15 bases that match TRBD2. Sequenced: PBMCs. In DNA, the CDR3 is TGTGCCAGCAGACCCCGGACTAGCGGGAGGGCCGTGGAGCTGTTTTTT. Protein sequence: CASRPRTSGRAVELFF.